In its sample, the clone carrying this T cell receptor beta chain was seen a few times. The authors ran a second PCR of about 6 to 11 cycles using a sample-barcoded 5' primer and a J-beta primer mix. One entry per CDR3 protein, called by TCRdb with MiXCR from the 5' RACE reads. The repertoire includes over 950,000 distinct CDR3 sequences, approximately 50% of them detected once, and roughly a fifth sits in the top ten. This sample is drawn from a study of blood T cells in healthy people across ages. The J segment lost 3 bases and the V segment lost 5 bases, leaving 6 bases of the junction unmatched. The CDR3 is 14 residues long. The germline gives CDR1 MGHRA, CDR2 YSYEKL. Donors were systemically healthy Caucasian individuals from Russia aged roughly 6 to 95 years. With each sample, at least 5 micrograms of total RNA were extracted.

The sequenced sample consisted of blood. This receptor was obtained from a woman aged 55-69 years in good health. The chain couples TRBV4-1 to TRBJ2-7; 8 nucleotides agree with TRBD2. The DNA for the CDR3 is TGCGCCAGCAGCTTACGACTAGCGAGCTACGAGCAGTACTTC. Encoded protein: CASSLRLASYEQYF.